This T cell receptor (beta chain) stems from a study of beta chain features in type 1 diabetes. Every isolated RNA sample was fully reverse transcribed, so sequencing captured expressed TCRB transcripts. TCRdb's table, derived via immunoSEQ multiplex PCR, lists solely in-frame clones and lacks some. The top ten clones hold approximately 0.041% of a sample with 300,000 to 350,000 clones, roughly 21% of them seen once. This clone was seen a few times. The CDR3 loop spans 15 amino acids. Germline V gene sequence: CDR1 SGHTA, CDR2 FQGNSA. With 4 bases removed from V and 0 bases from J, the gap between germline ends came to 7 bases.

The source of this sequence is a woman aged 18 to 35 in good health. Sequencing was done on a sample of naive CD4+ T cells from blood. The gene calls are TRBV7-2 and TRBJ2-6; no clear D gene. CDR3 in DNA: TGTGCCAGCAGCTCCTATACCTCTGGGGCCAACGTCCTGACTTTC. Translating it yields CASSSYTSGANVLTF. Full variable domain (rest looked up from reference TRBV7-2 and TRBJ2-6): GAGVSQSPSNKVTEKGKDVELRCDPISGHTALYWYRQSLGQGLEFLIYFQGNSAPDKSGLPSDRFSAERTGGSVSTLTIQRTQQEDSAVYLCASSSYTSGANVLTFGAGSRLTVL.